This record looks at one T cell receptor beta chain sequence and its context. The antigen is not known. Specified time point: blood 4 weeks post-SBRT, at nephrectomy. This sample's treatment: 15 Gy SBRT to primary tumor, nephrectomy 4 weeks later. Nephrectomy followed 15 Gy stereotactic body radiation by 4 weeks. This renal cell carcinoma was of the clear cell type. This specimen comes from a study of radiation and T cells in renal cell carcinoma. The length of the CDR3 is 19 residues. Germline V CDR1 and CDR2: MNHEY, SMNVEV (reference sequence). V was clipped by 4 bases and J by 0 bases, with 22 bases between them. The repertoire was sequenced with immunoSEQ multiplex PCR; TCRdb's copy has only in-frame clones and lacks some. Altogether some 78,000 clones are present, about 88% being singletons, with the ten largest covering 6%. Study-level results: Baseline intratumoral clonotype presence is unknown without pretreatment biopsies. In blood, top tumor clones expanded by 2 weeks, shrinking by 4.

The sequenced sample was blood, obtained from a patient whose treatment included radiotherapy and nephrectomy. The sequence was collected from a woman aged 70-85 years with renal cell carcinoma. The chain employs TRBV27 and TRBJ2-1; tentative D call: TRBD1 (6 bases). In DNA, the CDR3 is TGTGCCAGCAGTTCCCGCCCACTGACAGGTTACTACTCCTACAATGAGCAGTTCTTC. Its protein is CASSSRPLTGYYSYNEQFF.